This T cell receptor beta chain is drawn from a study of T cells in Graves' hyperthyroidism and ophthalmopathy. This clonotype was found many times. Its specificity is unknown. Ophthalmopathy patients had Clinical Activity Score at least 3, NOSPECS grade at least 4, duration under 3 months. Fresh peripheral blood, 8 to 10 ml, was the source of the PBMCs. Amplified regions were TCR beta CDR3 sequences from RNA transcripts. HTBI primers were employed in a first-round RT-PCR of the TCR CDR3. TCRdb reanalysed the multiplex PCR reads using MiXCR and keeps one entry per CDR3 protein. Counted here are about 410,000 distinct CDR3 sequences, more than 14% occurring once; the ten biggest clones make up roughly 21%. Overall study results and limits: Ophthalmopathy was distinguished from stable hyperthyroidism by 13 V-J signatures. The blood repertoire included most of the expanded thyroid clonotypes above 0.001.

The TCR was taken from a woman in her 30s with Graves' ophthalmopathy. The sequencing input was blood.

The DNA of the CDR3 is TGTGCCAGCTACGCAGGGCGCTACGAGCAGTACTTC. Amino acids: CASYAGRYEQYF. The V call is TRBV2, the J call TRBJ2-7, with D possibly being TRBD1 (5 bases). The CDR3 contains 12 residues. The germline V gene has CDR1 SNHLY and CDR2 FYNNEI. V lost 8 bases to trimming and J lost 3 bases, with 11 bases between them.